The clone carrying this T cell receptor (beta chain) was found once. Antigen specificity is unknown. The junction differs from germline at one of its ends, possibly a read error. The PCR ran on 60 Vbeta and 13 Jbeta primers. TCRdb keeps only in-frame clones here, not all; method: immunoSEQ multiplex PCR. The sample records about 260,000 clones, roughly 81% being singletons. The sample belongs to a study of cytomegalovirus exposure and HLA in healthy donors. Donors counted as nominally healthy when sampled, yet unrecorded immune exposures were likely. The CDR3 totals 16 residues. CDR1 is SGHVS and CDR2 is FQNEAQ in the germline V gene. Study conclusions and caveats: Researchers catalogued roughly 170 TCR beta chains as cytomegalovirus-associated. The study found most TCR sequences rare, yet found some public TCRs in many donors. A link between a missense DCLRE1C variant and TCR beta V- and J-gene trimming emerged from a later analysis.

V gene TRBV7-8 combines with J gene TRBJ1-3; D might be TRBD1 (6 bases). The sample consisted of PBMCs. This TCR was sampled from a woman aged 40 to 50 in good health and CMV-seropositive. This CDR3 is CASTLRQEVSGNTIYF. CDR3 bases: TGTGCCAGCACCTTAAGACAGGAAGTCTCTGGAAACACCATATATTTT.